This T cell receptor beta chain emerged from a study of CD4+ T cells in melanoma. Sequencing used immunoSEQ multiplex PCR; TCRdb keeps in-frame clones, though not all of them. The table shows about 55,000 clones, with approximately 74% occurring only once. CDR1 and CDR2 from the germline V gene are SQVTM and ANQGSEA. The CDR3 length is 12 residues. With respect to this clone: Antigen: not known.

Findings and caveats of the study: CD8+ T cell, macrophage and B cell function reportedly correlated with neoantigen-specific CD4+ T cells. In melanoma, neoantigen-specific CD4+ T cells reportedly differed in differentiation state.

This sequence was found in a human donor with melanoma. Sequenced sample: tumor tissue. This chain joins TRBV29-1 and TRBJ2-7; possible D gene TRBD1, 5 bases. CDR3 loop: CSVLDRSYEQYF. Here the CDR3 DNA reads TGCAGTGTCTTAGACAGATCCTACGAGCAGTACTTC.